This record looks at one TCR beta chain sequence and its context. Antigen unknown. V lost 4 bases to trimming and J lost 0 bases, with 9 bases between them. CDR3 size: 14 residues. CDR1 and CDR2 (germline): LGHNA, YSLEER. The sample belongs to a study of T cell responses to AZD1222 COVID-19 vaccine. Study-level findings and limits: Nearly half of spike-specific TCRs reportedly target variant regions that are unmutated in the B.1.351 and B.1.1.7 variants.

Using immunoSEQ multiplex PCR, the repertoire was profiled, and TCRdb retains in-frame clones only, with some absent. The sample shows 90,000 to 140,000 clones, more than 75% of them seen only once. The chain carries TRBV4-3 and TRBJ2-5; D ambiguous. Sequenced here: peripheral blood, sampled on day 0 of AZD1222 vaccination. This clonotype was obtained from an adult in good health. CDR3 residues: CASSPSVDQETQYF. The CDR3 coding sequence is TGCGCCAGCAGCCCGTCCGTGGACCAAGAGACCCAGTACTTC.